A selection of T cell receptor beta chains follows, all from one sample in a study of blood T cell repertoires in COVID-19. Method: immunoSEQ multiplex PCR; TCRdb's copy keeps in-frame clones and lacks some. The table has 250,000 or so clones, around 83% seen once; the top ten hold 8.9%. The specimen was peripheral blood. The receptors were gathered from a man older than 75 with acute or convalescent COVID-19. Each CDR3 is given with its conserved first and last residue. Fields, in order: V gene, clone size, D gene, J gene, CDR3 protein, CDR3 DNA. The D gene is left open where the match is weak. The size field is filled for only some rows; it gives once, few, many or a size class.

>TRBV7-9|.|.|TRBJ1-3
CASSLKLQALGRNTIYF
TGTGCCAGCAGCCTTAAACTACAGGCCCTGGGGAGAAACACCATATATTTT
>TRBV11-1|.|TRBD1|TRBJ2-1
CASSRPGQGWNEQFF
TGTGCCAGCAGCCGTCCGGGACAGGGATGGAATGAGCAGTTCTTC
>TRBV25-1|.|.|TRBJ1-1
CASQRTAPNTEAFF
TGTGCCAGCCAACGGACAGCGCCGAACACTGAAGCTTTCTTT
>TRBV6-6|.|TRBD1|TRBJ1-4
CASTPQGTGAEKLFF
TGTGCCAGCACCCCCCAGGGGACAGGGGCTGAAAAACTGTTTTTT
>TRBV12-3/TRBV12-4|.|.|TRBJ1-2
CASSLGRLYGYTF
TGTGCCAGCAGTTTAGGCAGGTTGTATGGCTACACCTTC
>TRBV6-5|.|TRBD2|TRBJ2-3
CASILPSGRTDTQYF
TGTGCCAGCATCCTCCCTAGCGGTCGCACAGATACGCAGTATTTT
>TRBV7-2|.|TRBD1|TRBJ1-1
CASSSTGGDRATEAFF
TGTGCCAGCAGCTCGACAGGGGGAGACCGTGCCACTGAAGCTTTCTTT
>TRBV7-9|.|TRBD1|TRBJ2-7
CASSFSLDRGYEQYF
TGTGCCAGCAGCTTCAGTCTCGACAGGGGCTACGAGCAGTACTTC
>TRBV18|.|.|TRBJ1-1
CASSPGRGLNTEAFF
TGTGCCAGCTCCCCGGGGCGGGGGTTGAACACTGAAGCTTTCTTT
>TRBV28|few|TRBD1|TRBJ2-7
CASSVAGTGGSEQYF
TGTGCCAGCAGTGTAGCCGGGACAGGGGGTAGCGAGCAGTACTTC
>TRBV5-5|.|.|TRBJ2-2
CASHNPTNTGELFF
TGTGCCAGCCACAACCCGACGAACACCGGGGAGCTGTTTTTT
>TRBV3-1/TRBV3-2|.|TRBD1|TRBJ2-1
CASSRDRVFSNEQFF
TGTGCCAGCAGCCGCGACAGGGTCTTCTCTAATGAGCAGTTCTTC
>TRBV6-5|.|.|TRBJ1-1
CASSPTENTEAFF
TGTGCCAGCAGTCCTACAGAGAACACTGAAGCTTTCTTT
>TRBV2|few|.|TRBJ1-5
CASSAGRAGQPQHF
TGTGCCAGCAGCGCGGGAAGAGCAGGTCAGCCCCAGCATTTT
>TRBV6-1|.|TRBD1|TRBJ2-7
CASSETGTVSYEQYF
TGTGCCAGCAGTGAAACGGGGACAGTCTCCTACGAGCAGTACTTC
>TRBV3-1/TRBV3-2|.|TRBD1|TRBJ1-4
CATGGANEKLFF
TGTGCCACAGGGGGAGCTAATGAAAAACTGTTTTTT
>TRBV7-9|.|TRBD2|TRBJ2-3
CASSLAGTSGVTDTQYF
TGTGCCAGCAGCTTAGCCGGGACTAGCGGGGTTACAGATACGCAGTATTTT
>TRBV5-1|.|.|TRBJ2-3
CASSDGGTSTDTQYF
TGCGCCAGCAGCGACGGGGGTACTAGCACAGATACGCAGTATTTT
>TRBV2|.|.|TRBJ2-2
CASSEAKTGELFF
TGTGCCAGCAGTGAAGCTAAAACCGGGGAGCTGTTTTTT
>TRBV10-3|.|.|TRBJ2-7
CAISEYELPSYEQYF
TGTGCCATCAGTGAGTATGAGCTTCCCTCCTACGAGCAGTACTTC
>TRBV9|.|TRBD1|TRBJ2-2
CASSPRTGISGELFF
TGTGCCAGCAGCCCGCGGACAGGGATAAGCGGGGAGCTGTTTTTT
>TRBV18|.|.|TRBJ2-2
CASSPPSSGELFF
TGTGCCAGCTCACCACCTTCGTCCGGGGAGCTGTTTTTT
>TRBV12-3/TRBV12-4|few|.|TRBJ2-7
CASTLRGYEQYF
TGTGCCAGCACCCTCCGAGGGTACGAGCAGTACTTC
>TRBV10-1|.|TRBD1|TRBJ2-7
CASSAGTAYEQYF
TGCGCCAGCAGTGCCGGGACAGCATACGAGCAGTACTTC
>TRBV14|.|.|TRBJ1-2
CASSQERRDYGYTF
TGTGCCAGCAGCCAAGAAAGGAGGGACTATGGCTACACCTTC
>TRBV28|.|.|TRBJ1-6
CASSSGQGSPLHF
TGTGCCAGCAGTTCGGGACAAGGCTCACCCCTCCACTTT
>TRBV10-3|.|TRBD1|TRBJ2-7
CAISTDRGPYEQYF
TGTGCCATCAGTACGGACAGGGGCCCCTACGAGCAGTACTTC
>TRBV3-1/TRBV3-2|.|TRBD2|TRBJ2-1
CASSQDRGLVPYNEQFF
TGTGCCAGCAGCCAAGATAGGGGACTAGTCCCCTACAATGAGCAGTTCTTC
>TRBV27|.|.|TRBJ1-6
CASSLVNSPLHF
TGTGCCAGCAGTCTAGTAAATTCACCCCTCCACTTT
>TRBV6-2/TRBV6-3|.|TRBD2|TRBJ2-4
CASSYSGGIQYF
TGTGCCAGCAGTTACTCGGGAGGGATTCAGTACTTC
>TRBV19|once|.|TRBJ2-2
CASSQTAAGDFNTGELFF
TGTGCCAGTAGTCAAACTGCAGCAGGGGATTTTAACACCGGGGAGCTGTTTTTT
>TRBV11-2|.|.|TRBJ1-2
CATQNWGDYGYTF
TGTGCCACCCAAAATTGGGGCGACTATGGCTACACCTTC
>TRBV7-2|.|.|TRBJ1-1
CASRLGGRTEAFF
TGTGCCAGCCGGCTGGGGGGGCGGACTGAAGCTTTCTTT
>TRBV27|.|.|TRBJ1-5
CASRKTGRVDSNQPQHF
TGTGCCAGCAGAAAAACCGGCAGGGTTGATAGCAATCAGCCCCAGCATTTT
>TRBV27|.|TRBD2|TRBJ2-3
CASSLLFLARTRSDTQYF
TGTGCCAGCAGTCTCCTATTCCTAGCACGGACTAGGTCAGATACGCAGTATTTT
>TRBV29-1|once|TRBD2|TRBJ2-1
CSVGVRRRGVRNEQFF
TGCAGCGTCGGGGTCAGGCGACGGGGGGTCCGCAATGAGCAGTTCTTC
>TRBV2|.|TRBD1|TRBJ1-1
CASSPGTVDTEAFF
TGTGCCAGCAGCCCCGGGACAGTGGACACTGAAGCTTTCTTT
>TRBV19|once|.|TRBJ1-4
CASSKQGNEKLFF
TGTGCCAGTAGTAAACAGGGAAATGAAAAACTGTTTTTT
>TRBV5-1|.|.|TRBJ1-2
CASSSRLQPGKDGYTF
TGCGCCAGCAGCTCCCGCCTACAGCCAGGAAAAGATGGCTACACCTTC
>TRBV5-1|.|.|TRBJ1-1
CASSLDPGSGTEAFF
TGCGCCAGCAGCTTGGATCCGGGGAGCGGCACTGAAGCTTTCTTT
>TRBV5-8|once|.|TRBJ2-7
CASSLLPGHQTYEQYF
TGTGCCAGCAGCTTGTTACCAGGACACCAAACCTACGAGCAGTACTTC
>TRBV30|.|.|TRBJ1-2
CAWSVTNYGYTF
TGTGCCTGGAGTGTTACAAACTATGGCTACACCTTC
>TRBV5-1|.|TRBD1|TRBJ1-6
CASSPDGQGYNSPLHF
TGCGCCAGCAGCCCCGACGGACAGGGTTATAATTCACCCCTCCACTTT
>TRBV7-9|.|TRBD1|TRBJ2-7
CASSSLLWDRSSYEQYF
TGTGCCAGCAGCTCTCTCCTTTGGGACAGGAGCTCCTACGAGCAGTACTTC
>TRBV2|once|TRBD1|TRBJ2-1
CAGRRQGAEGEQFF
TGTGCCGGCCGCAGACAGGGGGCGGAGGGTGAGCAGTTCTTC
>TRBV2|.|.|TRBJ1-2
CASSGQLYGYTF
TGTGCCAGCAGTGGACAGCTATATGGCTACACCTTC
>TRBV11-1|.|.|TRBJ2-7
CASRLTGAASYEQYF
TGTGCCAGCAGACTAACGGGAGCCGCCTCCTACGAGCAGTACTTC
>TRBV28|.|.|TRBJ1-5
CASSFTRQFGNQPQHF
TGTGCCAGCAGTTTCACCCGACAGTTTGGCAATCAGCCCCAGCATTTT